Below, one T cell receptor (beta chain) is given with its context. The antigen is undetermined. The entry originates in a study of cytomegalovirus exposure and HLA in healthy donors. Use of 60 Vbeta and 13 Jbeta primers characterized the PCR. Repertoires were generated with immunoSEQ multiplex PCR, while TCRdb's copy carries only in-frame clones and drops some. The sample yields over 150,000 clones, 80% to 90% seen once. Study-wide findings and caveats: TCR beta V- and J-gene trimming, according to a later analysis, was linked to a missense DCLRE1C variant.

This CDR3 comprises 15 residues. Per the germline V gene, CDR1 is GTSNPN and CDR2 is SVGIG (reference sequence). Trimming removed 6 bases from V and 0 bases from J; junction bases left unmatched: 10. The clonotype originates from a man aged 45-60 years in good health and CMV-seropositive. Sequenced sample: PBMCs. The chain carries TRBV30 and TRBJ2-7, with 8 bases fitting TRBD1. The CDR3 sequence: CACLPRDRSSYEQYF. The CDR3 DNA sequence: TGTGCCTGCCTCCCCAGGGACAGGAGCTCCTACGAGCAGTACTTC. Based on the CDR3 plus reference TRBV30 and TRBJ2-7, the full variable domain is SQTIHQWPATLVQPVGSPLSLECTVEGTSNPNLYWYRQAAGRGLQLLFYSVGIGQISSEVPQNLSASRPQDRQFILSSKKLLLSDSGFYLCACLPRDRSSYEQYFGPGTRLTVT.